What follows are 30 T cell receptor beta chains derived from one specimen sequenced in a study of OX40 agonist ivuxolimab in advanced cancers. The protocol was immunoSEQ multiplex PCR, while the TCRdb copy is restricted to in-frame clones and leaves out a portion. The repertoire holds approximately 48,000 clones, around 77% seen once, with 2% to 2.5% in the top ten. The sequencing used CD4+ or CD8+ T cells sorted from blood, collected in a trial of the OX40 agonist ivuxolimab. The receptors derive from an adult with an advanced solid tumor such as melanoma, head and neck, liver or kidney cancer.

The chain couples TRBV5-1 to TRBJ2-1; 10 bases are a match to TRBD2. The CDR3 loop spans 15 amino acids. Unmatched junction bases numbered 3, after V lost 1 base and J lost 5 bases. Per the germline V gene, CDR1 is SGHRS and CDR2 is YFSETQ. CDR3 loop: CASSLTSGVDNEQFF. The CDR3 DNA sequence: TGCGCCAGCAGCTTGACTAGCGGGGTTGACAATGAGCAGTTCTTC. The complete variable domain, with remaining parts taken from reference TRBV5-1 and TRBJ2-1, reads KAGVTQTPRYLIKTRGQQVTLSCSPISGHRSVSWYQQTPGQGLQFLFEYFSETQRNKGNFPGRFSGRQFSNSRSEMNVSTLELGDSALYLCASSLTSGVDNEQFFGPGTRLTVL.

This clone has just a few counts. This sequence joins TRBV9 and TRBJ2-1; D may be TRBD1 (6 bases). Germline assignment: CDR1 SGDLS and CDR2 YYNGEE. CDR3 size: 16 residues. V shed 8 bases and J shed 0 bases, with 18 bases lying between them. DNA for the CDR3: TGTGCCAGAATAGGGACACCCAAGGGCTCCTACAATGAGCAGTTCTTC. Translated: CARIGTPKGSYNEQFF.

The chain carries TRBV28 and TRBJ2-7; D possibly corresponds to TRBD1 (6 bases). The V end lost 5 bases, the J end lost 2 bases, and 13 bases lay between the germline ends. Germline V gene sequence: CDR1 MDHEN, CDR2 SYDVKM. The CDR3 covers 14 residues. The CDR3 region has the DNA TGTGCCAGCAGTAACCGACAGGCCCCCTACGAGCAGTACTTC. This translates into CASSNRQAPYEQYF.

CDR3 loop: CASSVASAGLSGNTIYF. CDR3 bases: TGTGCCAGCAGCGTAGCCTCCGCAGGGCTCTCTGGAAACACCATATATTTT. The chain uses TRBV9 and TRBJ1-3; maybe TRBD1 (5 bases). Per the germline V gene, CDR1 is SGDLS and CDR2 is YYNGEE. The V end was cut by 0 bases, the J end by 0 bases, with 13 bases between. This CDR3 is built from 17 residues. Full variable domain (remainder filled in from reference TRBV9 and TRBJ1-3): DSGVTQTPKHLITATGQRVTLRCSPRSGDLSVYWYQQSLDQGLQFLIQYYNGEERAKGNILERFSAQQFPDLHSELNLSSLELGDSALYFCASSVASAGLSGNTIYFGEGSWLTVV.

V gene TRBV10-3 combines with J gene TRBJ1-2; D remains ambiguous. Germline CDR1 reads ENHRY; CDR2 reads SYGVKD. The CDR3 runs 14 residues. The V end was cut by 8 bases, the J end by 0 bases, with 13 bases between. This CDR3 reads CAIGERHSNYGYTF. The CDR3 DNA sequence: TGTGCCATCGGGGAAAGACACTCTAACTATGGCTACACCTTC.

CDR3 in amino acids: CASSPSPGTGVGETQYF. The DNA for the CDR3 is TGCGCCAGCTCCCCCAGTCCCGGGACAGGGGTAGGGGAGACCCAGTACTTC. The rearrangement joins TRBV5-1 to TRBJ2-5; 10 nucleotides agree with TRBD1. Germline V gives CDR1 SGHRS, CDR2 YFSETQ. V lost 7 bases and J lost 5; bases outside the gene matches: 17. This CDR3 has 17 amino acids.

This chain joins TRBV19 and TRBJ2-2, with D perhaps matching TRBD1 (5 bases). The CDR3 loop spans 15 amino acids. In germline, CDR1 is LNHDA, CDR2 SQIVND (reference sequence). V was cut by 4 bases and J by 0 bases, with 9 bases left in between. CDR3 DNA: TGTGCCAGTAGTACCAGGACAACGAACACCGGGGAGCTGTTTTTT. Residues: CASSTRTTNTGELFF.

The chain recombines TRBV15 with TRBJ2-7; TRBD2 agrees at 9 bases. The CDR3 has 14 amino acids. Germline assignment: CDR1 LNHNV and CDR2 YYDKDF (reference sequence). V shed 8 bases, J shed 6 bases, and the junction held 11 bases outside the gene matches. In nucleotides, the CDR3 is TGTGCCACCGCGAGGTCTAGCGGGACGGGCGAGCAGTACTTC. Residues: CATARSSGTGEQYF.

The J gene is TRBJ1-1, the V gene TRBV10-3; D possibly corresponds to TRBD1 (6 bases). Germline CDR1 reads ENHRY; CDR2 reads SYGVKD. The CDR3 loop spans 14 amino acids. V lost 3 bases, J lost 7 bases, and 15 bases lay in between. The CDR3 DNA follows: TGTGCCATCAGTGAATGGACGGGGGGGCGTGAAGCTTTCTTT. Protein sequence: CAISEWTGGREAFF.

This clone was observed a single time. V is TRBV10-1 and J is TRBJ2-1, with D unclear. This CDR3 is built from 13 residues. V lost 6 bases and J lost 5, with 11 bases in between. CDR1 and CDR2 (germline): WNHNN, SYGVQD (reference sequence). Here the CDR3 reads CASSPRLDNEQFF. DNA for the CDR3: TGCGCCAGCAGCCCGCGCCTTGACAATGAGCAGTTCTTC.

V gene TRBV19 combines with J gene TRBJ2-5; 10 bases line up with TRBD2. The germline V gene has CDR1 LNHDA and CDR2 SQIVND (reference sequence). CDR3 length: 15 residues. Trimming cost V 5 bases and J 3 bases; bases outside gene matches: 6. The CDR3: CASSGLAGGEETQYF. The DNA of the CDR3 is TGTGCCAGTAGTGGATTAGCGGGGGGAGAAGAGACCCAGTACTTC.

V gene TRBV19 combines with J gene TRBJ2-1, with TRBD1 identical over 7 bases. V lost 7 bases to trimming and J lost 7 bases; unmatched junction nucleotides: 13. CDR3 length equals 15 residues. Germline V gene data show CDR1 as LNHDA and CDR2 as SQIVND (reference sequence). The CDR3 protein is CASIPHRDSLNEQFF. As DNA, the CDR3 is TGTGCCAGTATCCCACATCGGGACAGTCTGAATGAGCAGTTCTTC.

The CDR3 loop reads CASSQDLRDPGGYTF. The CDR3 DNA reads as TGTGCCAGCAGCCAAGATCTCCGGGACCCCGGTGGCTACACCTTC. This chain links TRBV14 with TRBJ1-2; D might be TRBD1 (5 bases). Trimming removed 0 bases from V and 7 bases from J, with 15 bases in between. CDR1 and CDR2 from the germline V gene are SGHDN and FVKESK. CDR3 size: 15 residues.

V is TRBV18 and J is TRBJ2-6; D is undetermined. Trimming took 4 bases from V and 1 from J, leaving 8 bases between them. CDR1 and CDR2 (germline): KGHSH, LQKENI. This CDR3 has 15 amino acids. The CDR3 bases are TGTGCCAGCTCACGAGACCAATCTGGGGCCAACGTCCTGACTTTC. As protein: CASSRDQSGANVLTF.

The chain recombines TRBV11-2 with TRBJ1-1, with D maybe TRBD1 (5 bases). CDR3 length equals 14 residues. Trimming took off 7 bases at V and 1 base at J, with 13 bases between the two ends. Germline CDR1 reads SGHAT; CDR2 reads FQNNGV. The CDR3 protein is CASKGPGKNTEAFF. As DNA, the CDR3 is TGTGCCAGCAAGGGCCCAGGGAAGAACACTGAAGCTTTCTTT.

The chain is built from TRBV30 and TRBJ2-3; D is ambiguous. The V end lost 6 bases, the J end lost 6 bases, and 13 bases lay between the germline ends. CDR3 length equals 12 residues. CDR1 and CDR2 (germline): GTSNPN, SVGIG (reference sequence). The CDR3 reads CACSQTPDTQYF. In nucleotides, the CDR3 is TGTGCCTGTAGCCAGACCCCGGATACGCAGTATTTT.

The rearrangement links TRBV4-1 to TRBJ2-1, with D uncertain. V gave up 5 bases and J gave up 4 bases, with 15 bases separating them. The CDR3 loop spans 15 amino acids. CDR1 and CDR2 from the germline V gene are MGHRA and YSYEKL. The CDR3 reads CASSVLGTRYNEQFF. The CDR3 region has the DNA TGCGCCAGCAGCGTCCTAGGAACCAGATACAATGAGCAGTTCTTC.

The chain combines TRBV5-4 with TRBJ2-7, with unresolved D. V lost 3 bases, J lost 3 bases, and 19 bases lay in between. Germline-derived CDR1 and CDR2 are SGHNT and YYREEE (reference sequence). The CDR3 sequence is 16 residues long. CDR3 sequence reads: CASSSPRGSESYEQYF. The DNA of the CDR3 is TGTGCCAGCAGCTCCCCCCGCGGTAGTGAAAGCTACGAGCAGTACTTC.

V is TRBV6-4 and J is TRBJ2-3; weak D call: TRBD2 (6 bases). The CDR3 is 14 residues long. Per the germline V gene, CDR1 is MRHNA and CDR2 is SNTAGT. The V and J ends lost 5 bases and 0 bases respectively, with 9 bases between them. The CDR3: CASSLGTSTDTQYF. CDR3 bases: TGTGCCAGCAGTCTTGGGACTAGCACAGATACGCAGTATTTT.

This clone was detected a few times. V gene TRBV6-6 combines with J gene TRBJ1-1, with D hard to call. Germline V gives CDR1 MNHNY, CDR2 SVGAGI (reference sequence). This CDR3 has 13 residues. The V gene lost 0 bases and the J gene lost 3 bases, with 5 bases spanning the gap. The CDR3: CASSYSYHTEAFF. For the CDR3, the DNA is TGTGCCAGCAGTTACTCGTACCACACTGAAGCTTTCTTT.

The chain is built from TRBV9 and TRBJ2-2; 9 positions agree with TRBD2. J was trimmed by 2 bases and V by 0 bases; bases with no gene match: 8. This CDR3 region has 18 residues. Germline V gene data show CDR1 as SGDLS and CDR2 as YYNGEE. The DNA for the CDR3 is TGTGCCAGCAGCGTAGTAGCGGGAGATCTCTATAACACCGGGGAGCTGTTTTTT. It codes for CASSVVAGDLYNTGELFF.

CDR3 sequence: CAWIPLAGSTDTQYF. CDR3 nucleotide sequence: TGTGCCTGGATCCCGCTAGCGGGTAGCACAGATACGCAGTATTTT. V gene TRBV30 combines with J gene TRBJ2-3; 8 bases agree with TRBD2. V gave up 4 bases and J gave up 0 bases; unmatched junction bases: 6. Germline CDR1 and CDR2: GTSNPN and SVGIG (reference sequence). This CDR3 contains 15 residues.

The rearrangement links TRBV4-1 to TRBJ1-1, with D hard to call. Germline loops: CDR1 MGHRA, CDR2 YSYEKL. Trimming took off 0 bases at V and 4 bases at J, with 24 bases between the two ends. The length of the CDR3 is 19 residues. Here the CDR3 reads CASSQDAARVGSWGTEAFF. The CDR3 nucleotides are TGCGCCAGCAGCCAAGATGCGGCGCGGGTCGGATCCTGGGGCACTGAAGCTTTCTTT.

The chain joins TRBV6-6 to TRBJ1-2; no clear D. Germline lookup yields CDR1 MNHNY and CDR2 SVGAGI (reference sequence). CDR3 length equals 15 residues. Between the trimmed V and J ends, which lost 6 bases and 7 bases, there was a span of 21 bases. This CDR3 reads CASRQGSTAPSGYTF. As DNA, the CDR3 is TGTGCCAGCAGACAAGGGTCAACCGCCCCCAGTGGCTACACCTTC.

This sequence joins TRBV18 and TRBJ1-6, with unresolved D. The CDR3 is 15 residues long. V dropped 0 bases and J dropped 4 bases, with 7 bases sitting between them. CDR1 KGHSH and CDR2 LQKENI come from the germline V gene. CDR3 nucleotides: TGTGCCAGCTCACCACCGGACGGATATAATTCACCCCTCCACTTT. It specifies CASSPPDGYNSPLHF.

This rearrangement joins TRBV19 to TRBJ2-7, with TRBD2 matching over 15 bases. The germline CDR1 and CDR2 sequences are LNHDA and SQIVND (reference sequence). This CDR3 spans 19 amino acids. V lost 5 bases and J lost 2; bases outside the gene matches: 13. The CDR3 spells CASSPYSGLAGGNTYEQYF. The CDR3 region has the DNA TGTGCCAGTAGTCCCTACTCCGGACTAGCGGGAGGGAACACCTACGAGCAGTACTTC. The full variable domain, rest sourced from reference TRBV19 and TRBJ2-7, is DGGITQSPKYLFRKEGQNVTLSCEQNLNHDAMYWYRQDPGQGLRLIYYSQIVNDFQKGDIAEGYSVSREKKESFPLTVTSAQKNPTAFYLCASSPYSGLAGGNTYEQYFGPGTRLTVT.

This sequence joins TRBV27 and TRBJ1-1; D possibly corresponds to TRBD1 (5 bases). The V gene lost 5 bases and the J gene lost 0 bases, with 10 bases spanning the gap. The CDR3 totals 14 residues. The germline CDR1 and CDR2 sequences are MNHEY and SMNVEV (reference sequence). The CDR3 bases are TGTGCCAGCAGTCGCACAGGTTTGAACACTGAAGCTTTCTTT. It codes for CASSRTGLNTEAFF.

V usage is TRBV28 and J usage is TRBJ1-3; D not certain. The CDR3 extends over 14 amino acids. Per the germline V gene, CDR1 is MDHEN and CDR2 is SYDVKM. Trimming stripped 7 bases from V and 3 bases from J, with 13 bases between. The chain's CDR3 is CASTSLVIGNTIYF. CDR3 sequence (DNA): TGTGCCAGCACATCCTTGGTGATTGGAAACACCATATATTTT.

In nucleotides, the CDR3 is TGTGCCAGCAGCCGCCGCAGGACAGGGTCAGACATTCAGTACTTC. Its translation: CASSRRRTGSDIQYF. This chain links TRBV14 with TRBJ2-4; 8 bases line up with TRBD1. The CDR3 has 15 amino acids. Unmatched junction bases numbered 10, after V lost 4 bases and J lost 8 bases. Germline values: CDR1 SGHDN, CDR2 FVKESK.

V and J are TRBV10-3 and TRBJ2-3; D is uncertain. Looked up from germline, CDR1 is ENHRY and CDR2 is SYGVKD. V dropped 5 bases and J dropped 1 base, with 7 bases sitting between them. The CDR3 consists of 13 residues. The CDR3 loop is CAISLAGTDTQYF. In DNA, the CDR3 is TGTGCCATCAGTTTAGCTGGCACAGATACGCAGTATTTT.